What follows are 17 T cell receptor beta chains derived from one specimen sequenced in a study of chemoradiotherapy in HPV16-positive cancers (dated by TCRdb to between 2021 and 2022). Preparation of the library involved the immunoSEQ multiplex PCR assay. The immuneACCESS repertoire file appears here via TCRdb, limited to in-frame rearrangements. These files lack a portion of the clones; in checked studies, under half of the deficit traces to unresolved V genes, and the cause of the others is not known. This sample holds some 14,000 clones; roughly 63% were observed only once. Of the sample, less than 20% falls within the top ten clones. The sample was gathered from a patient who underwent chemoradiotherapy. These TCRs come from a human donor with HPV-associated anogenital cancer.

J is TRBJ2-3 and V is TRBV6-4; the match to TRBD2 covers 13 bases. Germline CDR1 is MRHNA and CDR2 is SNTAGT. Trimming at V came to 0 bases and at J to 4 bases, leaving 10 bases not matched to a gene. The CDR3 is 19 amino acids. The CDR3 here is CASSDSATSGGANPDTQYF. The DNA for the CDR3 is TGTGCCAGCAGTGACTCGGCAACTAGCGGGGGGGCTAACCCAGATACGCAGTATTTT.

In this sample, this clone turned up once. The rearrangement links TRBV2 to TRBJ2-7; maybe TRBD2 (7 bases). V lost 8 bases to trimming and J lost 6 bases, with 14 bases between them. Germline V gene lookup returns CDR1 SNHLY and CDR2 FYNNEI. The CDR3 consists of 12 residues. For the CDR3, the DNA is TGTGCCAGCGGGGGGGCCCGGAGCGAGCAGTACTTC. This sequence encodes CASGGARSEQYF.

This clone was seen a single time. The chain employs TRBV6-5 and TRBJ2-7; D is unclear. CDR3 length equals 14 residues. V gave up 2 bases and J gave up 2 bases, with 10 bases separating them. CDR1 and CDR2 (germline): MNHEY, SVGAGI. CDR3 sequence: CASSYQAAAYEQYF. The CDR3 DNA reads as TGTGCCAGCAGTTACCAGGCAGCCGCCTACGAGCAGTACTTC.

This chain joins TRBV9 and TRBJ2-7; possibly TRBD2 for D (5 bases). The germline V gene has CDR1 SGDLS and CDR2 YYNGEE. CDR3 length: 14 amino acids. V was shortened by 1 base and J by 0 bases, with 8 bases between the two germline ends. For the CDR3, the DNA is TGTGCCAGCAGCGTAAGTACTAGCTCCTACGAGCAGTACTTC. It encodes CASSVSTSSYEQYF.

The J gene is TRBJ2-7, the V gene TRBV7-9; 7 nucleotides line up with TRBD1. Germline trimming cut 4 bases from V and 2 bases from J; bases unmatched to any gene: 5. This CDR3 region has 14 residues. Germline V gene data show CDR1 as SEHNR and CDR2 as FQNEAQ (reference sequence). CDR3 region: CASSYTGTAYEQYF. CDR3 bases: TGTGCCAGCAGCTACACCGGGACAGCCTACGAGCAGTACTTC. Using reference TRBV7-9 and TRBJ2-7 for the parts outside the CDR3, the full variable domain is DTGVSQNPRHKITKRGQNVTFRCDPISEHNRLYWYRQTLGQGPEFLTYFQNEAQLEKSRLLSDRFSAERPKGSFSTLEIQRTEQGDSAMYLCASSYTGTAYEQYFGPGTRLTVT.

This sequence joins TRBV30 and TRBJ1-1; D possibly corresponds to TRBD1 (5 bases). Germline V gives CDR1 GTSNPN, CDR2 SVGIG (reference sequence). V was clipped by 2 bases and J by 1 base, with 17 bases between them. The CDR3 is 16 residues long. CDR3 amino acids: CAWSTPGRGSNTEAFF. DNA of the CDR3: TGTGCCTGGAGTACTCCGGGACGGGGGTCGAACACTGAAGCTTTCTTT.

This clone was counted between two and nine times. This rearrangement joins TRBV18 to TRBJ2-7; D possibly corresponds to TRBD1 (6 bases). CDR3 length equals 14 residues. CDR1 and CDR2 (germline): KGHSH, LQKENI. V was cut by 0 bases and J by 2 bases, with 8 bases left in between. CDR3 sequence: CASSPPDRPYEQYF. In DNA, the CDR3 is TGTGCCAGCTCACCACCCGACAGGCCCTACGAGCAGTACTTC.

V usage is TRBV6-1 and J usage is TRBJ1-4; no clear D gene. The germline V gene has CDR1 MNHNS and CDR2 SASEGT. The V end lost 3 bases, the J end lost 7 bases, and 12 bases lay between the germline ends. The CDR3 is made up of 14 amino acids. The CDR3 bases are TGTGCCAGCAGTGAGATTGGGATAGGTGAAAAACTGTTTTTT. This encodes CASSEIGIGEKLFF.

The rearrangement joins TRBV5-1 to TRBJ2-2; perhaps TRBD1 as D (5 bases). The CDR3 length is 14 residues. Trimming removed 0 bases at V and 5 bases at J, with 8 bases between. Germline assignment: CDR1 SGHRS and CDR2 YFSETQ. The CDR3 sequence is CASSLVRGTGELFF. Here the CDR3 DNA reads TGCGCCAGCAGCTTGGTAAGGGGTACCGGGGAGCTGTTTTTT.

CDR3 loop: CASSPPDRAYEQYF. The CDR3 nucleotides read TGTGCCAGCTCACCACCGGACAGAGCCTACGAGCAGTACTTC. This chain links TRBV18 with TRBJ2-7; tentatively, D is TRBD1 (6 bases). In germline, CDR1 is KGHSH, CDR2 LQKENI. V lost 0 bases to trimming and J lost 2 bases, with 8 bases between them. There are 14 residues in the CDR3. Variable domain in full (rest from reference TRBV18 and TRBJ2-7): NAGVMQNPRHLVRRRGQEARLRCSPMKGHSHVYWYRQLPEEGLKFMVYLQKENIIDESGMPKERFSAEFPKEGPSILRIQQVVRGDSAAYFCASSPPDRAYEQYFGPGTRLTVT.

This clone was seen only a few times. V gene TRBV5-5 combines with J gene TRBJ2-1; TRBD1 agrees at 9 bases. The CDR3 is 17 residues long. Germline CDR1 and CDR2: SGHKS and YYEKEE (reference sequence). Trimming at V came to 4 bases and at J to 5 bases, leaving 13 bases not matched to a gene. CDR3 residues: CASSHRPGTGNDNEQFF. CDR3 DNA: TGTGCCAGCAGCCACCGTCCGGGGACAGGGAATGACAATGAGCAGTTCTTC.

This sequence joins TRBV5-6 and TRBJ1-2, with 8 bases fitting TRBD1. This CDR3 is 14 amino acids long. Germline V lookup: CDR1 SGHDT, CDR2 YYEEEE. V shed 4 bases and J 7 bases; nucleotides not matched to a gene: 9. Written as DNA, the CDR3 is TGTGCCAGCAGCCCTGGACAGGGTTCTTCTGGCTACACCTTC. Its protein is CASSPGQGSSGYTF.

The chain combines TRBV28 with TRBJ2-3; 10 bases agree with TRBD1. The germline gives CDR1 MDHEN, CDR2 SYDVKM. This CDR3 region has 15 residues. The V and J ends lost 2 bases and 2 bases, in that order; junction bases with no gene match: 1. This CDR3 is CASSLGQGDTDTQYF. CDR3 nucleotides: TGTGCCAGCAGTTTAGGACAGGGGGACACAGATACGCAGTATTTT.

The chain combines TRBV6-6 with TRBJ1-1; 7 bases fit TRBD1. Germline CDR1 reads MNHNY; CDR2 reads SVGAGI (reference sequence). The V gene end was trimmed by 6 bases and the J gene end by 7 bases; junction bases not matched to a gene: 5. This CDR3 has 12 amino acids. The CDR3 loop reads CASSPDRSEAFF. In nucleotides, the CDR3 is TGTGCCAGCAGCCCGGACAGGAGTGAAGCTTTCTTT.

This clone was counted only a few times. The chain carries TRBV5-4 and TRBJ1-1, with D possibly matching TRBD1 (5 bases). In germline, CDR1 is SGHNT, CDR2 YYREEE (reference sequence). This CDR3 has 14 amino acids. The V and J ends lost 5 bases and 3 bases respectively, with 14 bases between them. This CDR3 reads CASSWPGRDTEAFF. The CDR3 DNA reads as TGTGCCAGCAGTTGGCCTGGCAGGGACACTGAAGCTTTCTTT. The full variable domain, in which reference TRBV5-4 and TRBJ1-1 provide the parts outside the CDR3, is ETGVTQSPTHLIKTRGQQVTLRCSSQSGHNTVSWYQQALGQGPQFIFQYYREEENGRGNFPPRFSGLQFPNYSSELNVNALELDDSALYLCASSWPGRDTEAFFGQGTRLTVV.

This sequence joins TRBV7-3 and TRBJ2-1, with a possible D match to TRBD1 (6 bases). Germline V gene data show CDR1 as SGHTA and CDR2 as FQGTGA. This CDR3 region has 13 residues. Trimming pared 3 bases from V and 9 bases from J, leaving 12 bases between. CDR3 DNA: TGTGCCAGCAGCTTCGTGGGGGCCTCTGAGCAGTTCTTC. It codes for CASSFVGASEQFF.

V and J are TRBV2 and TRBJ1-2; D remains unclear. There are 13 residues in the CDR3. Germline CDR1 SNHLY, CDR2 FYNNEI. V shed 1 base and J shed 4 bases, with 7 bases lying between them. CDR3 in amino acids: CASSEGVFYGYTF. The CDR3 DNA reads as TGTGCCAGCAGTGAAGGCGTATTCTATGGCTACACCTTC.